Shown below are 2 T cell receptor beta chains from a single sample sequenced in a study of response to subunit inactivated influenza vaccine. TCRdb re-called the RT-PCR reads through MiXCR, storing one row per CDR3 protein. This table holds fewer than 750,000 distinct CDR3 sequences, 12% to 15% found once. The sample here was PBMCs from blood, taken approximately 13 days after vaccination. The receptors here all came from a man aged 50 or older who received an inactivated influenza vaccine.

This chain uses TRBV27 with TRBJ2-1; 11 positions agree with TRBD2. The CDR3 length is 14 residues. Unmatched junction bases numbered 4, after V lost 7 bases and J lost 5 bases. Germline V lookup: CDR1 MNHEY, CDR2 SMNVEV (reference sequence). In DNA form, the CDR3 reads TGTGCCAGCACACTAGCGGGAGCCCACAATGAGCAGTTCTTC. Protein product: CASTLAGAHNEQFF.

The sample holds a few counts of this clonotype. CDR3 in amino acids: CASRWDSTYNEQFF. CDR3 in DNA: TGTGCCAGCAGGTGGGACAGCACTTACAATGAGCAGTTCTTC. The chain joins TRBV7-8 to TRBJ2-1, with TRBD1 matching 7 bases. The CDR3 extends over 14 amino acids. Looked up from germline, CDR1 is SGHVS and CDR2 is FQNEAQ. The trim removed 6 bases at V and 4 bases at J, leaving 6 bases unmatched.